The entry that follows covers one T cell receptor (beta chain) sequence. These data belong to a study of blood T cell repertoires in COVID-19. Study as a whole: Sites in the United States, Italy and Spain provided acute and convalescent COVID-19 samples. PBMCs, B-cell-depleted T cells, or T cells provided the cDNA or gDNA that made up the material.

The CDR3 extends over 17 amino acids. Looked up from germline, CDR1 is SGHNT and CDR2 is YENEEA. The germline V and J ends were trimmed by 0 bases and 0 bases, with 9 bases remaining between them. In the source study's methods: Amplification from reference gene primers served as the basis for estimated nucleated cell counts. Using immunoSEQ multiplex PCR, the repertoire was profiled, and TCRdb retains in-frame clones only, with some absent. Clone size and V and J calls were adopted from that table, with D and trimming inferred from the DNA. This repertoire shows about 150,000 clones, 80% to 90% found once; its top ten account for around 3.3%.

The chain links TRBV11-3 to TRBJ1-6; no firm D call. Material for sequencing was peripheral blood. This clonotype was sampled from an older woman with active COVID-19. The CDR3 region has the DNA TGTGCCAGCAGCTTAGATGGAGGGAGCTCCTATAATTCACCCCTCCACTTT. Residues: CASSLDGGSSYNSPLHF. The whole variable domain, remainder taken from reference TRBV11-3 and TRBJ1-6, is EAGVVQSPRYKIIEKKQPVAFWCNPISGHNTLYWYLQNLGQGPELLIRYENEEAVDDSQLPKDRFSAERLKGVDSTLKIQPAELGDSAVYLCASSLDGGSSYNSPLHFGNGTRLTVT.